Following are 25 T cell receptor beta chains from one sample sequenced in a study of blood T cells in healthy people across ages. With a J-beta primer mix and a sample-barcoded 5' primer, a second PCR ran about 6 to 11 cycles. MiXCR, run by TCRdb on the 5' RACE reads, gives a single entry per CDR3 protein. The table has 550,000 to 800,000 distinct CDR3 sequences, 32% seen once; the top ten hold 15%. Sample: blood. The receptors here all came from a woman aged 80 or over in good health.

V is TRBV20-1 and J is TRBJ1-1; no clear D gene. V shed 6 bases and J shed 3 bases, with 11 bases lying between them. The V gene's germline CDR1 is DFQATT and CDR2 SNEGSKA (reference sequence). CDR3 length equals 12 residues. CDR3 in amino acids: CSAEDGYTEAFF. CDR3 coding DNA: TGCAGTGCCGAGGACGGTTACACTGAAGCTTTCTTT.

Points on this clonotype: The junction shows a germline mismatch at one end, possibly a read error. The CDR3, as DNA: TGTACCAGCAGTTCCGACTCCGTGGGCACAGATACGGAGTATTTT. It translates to CTSSSDSVGTDTEYF. This rearrangement joins TRBV12-3 or TRBV12-4 to TRBJ2-3; D not resolved. This CDR3 contains 15 residues.

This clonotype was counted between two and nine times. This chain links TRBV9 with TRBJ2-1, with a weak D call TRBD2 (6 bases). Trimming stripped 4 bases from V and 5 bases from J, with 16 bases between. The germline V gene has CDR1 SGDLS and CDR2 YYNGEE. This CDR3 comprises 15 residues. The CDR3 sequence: CASSISSELHNEQFF. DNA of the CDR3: TGTGCCAGCAGCATCTCTAGCGAGCTTCACAATGAGCAGTTCTTC.

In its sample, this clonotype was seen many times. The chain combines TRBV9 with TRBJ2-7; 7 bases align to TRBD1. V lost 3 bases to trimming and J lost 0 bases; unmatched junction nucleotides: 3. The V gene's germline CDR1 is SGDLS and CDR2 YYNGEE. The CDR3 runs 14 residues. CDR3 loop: CASSEGTASYEQYF. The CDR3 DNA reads TGTGCCAGCAGCGAGGGGACAGCCTCCTACGAGCAGTACTTC.

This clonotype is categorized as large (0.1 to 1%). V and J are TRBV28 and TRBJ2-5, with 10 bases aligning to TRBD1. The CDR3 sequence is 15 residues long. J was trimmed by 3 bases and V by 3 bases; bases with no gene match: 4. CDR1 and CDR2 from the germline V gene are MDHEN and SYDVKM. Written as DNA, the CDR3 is TGTGCCAGCAGTTTTTTGGGGACAGGGGAAGAGACCCAGTACTTC. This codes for CASSFLGTGEETQYF.

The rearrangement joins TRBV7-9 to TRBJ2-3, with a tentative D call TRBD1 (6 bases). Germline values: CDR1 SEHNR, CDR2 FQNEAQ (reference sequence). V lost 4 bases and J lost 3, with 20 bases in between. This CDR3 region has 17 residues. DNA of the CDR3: TGTGCCAGCAGCTCCCGTCCGGGACAACTTCGGACAGATACGCAGTATTTT. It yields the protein CASSSRPGQLRTDTQYF. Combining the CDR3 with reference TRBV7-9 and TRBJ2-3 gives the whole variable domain DTGVSQNPRHKITKRGQNVTFRCDPISEHNRLYWYRQTLGQGPEFLTYFQNEAQLEKSRLLSDRFSAERPKGSFSTLEIQRTEQGDSAMYLCASSSRPGQLRTDTQYFGPGTRLTVL.

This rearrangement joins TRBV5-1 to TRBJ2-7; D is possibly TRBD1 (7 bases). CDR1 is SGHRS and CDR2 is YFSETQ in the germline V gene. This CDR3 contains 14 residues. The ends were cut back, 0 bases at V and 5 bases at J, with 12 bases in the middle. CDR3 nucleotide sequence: TGCGCCAGCAGCTTGGGCAGGGGGGCCCACGAGCAGTACTTC. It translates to CASSLGRGAHEQYF.

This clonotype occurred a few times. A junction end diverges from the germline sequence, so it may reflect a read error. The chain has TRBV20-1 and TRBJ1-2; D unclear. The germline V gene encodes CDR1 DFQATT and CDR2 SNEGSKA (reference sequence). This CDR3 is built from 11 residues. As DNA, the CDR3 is TGCAGTGCTAGGCGGCAGTATGGCTGCACCTTC. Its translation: CSARRQYGCTF.

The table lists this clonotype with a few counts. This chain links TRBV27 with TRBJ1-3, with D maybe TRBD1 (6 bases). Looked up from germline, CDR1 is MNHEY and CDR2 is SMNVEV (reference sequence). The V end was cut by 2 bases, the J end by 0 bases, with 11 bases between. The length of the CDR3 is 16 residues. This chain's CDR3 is CASSLNRVSSGNTIYF. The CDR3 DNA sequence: TGTGCCAGCAGTTTAAACAGGGTTAGCTCTGGAAACACCATATATTTT.

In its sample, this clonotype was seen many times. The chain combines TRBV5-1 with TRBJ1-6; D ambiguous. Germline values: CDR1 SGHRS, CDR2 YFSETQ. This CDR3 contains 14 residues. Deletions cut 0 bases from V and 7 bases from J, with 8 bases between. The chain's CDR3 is CASSLGQENSPLHF. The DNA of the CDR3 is TGCGCCAGCAGCTTGGGACAAGAAAATTCACCCCTCCACTTT.

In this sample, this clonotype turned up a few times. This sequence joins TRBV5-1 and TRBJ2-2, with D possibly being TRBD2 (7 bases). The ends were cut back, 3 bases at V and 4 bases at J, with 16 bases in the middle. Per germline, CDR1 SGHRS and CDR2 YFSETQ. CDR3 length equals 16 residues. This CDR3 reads CASSSPAGASTGELFF. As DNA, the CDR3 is TGCGCCAGCAGCTCACCGGCGGGGGCGAGCACCGGGGAGCTGTTTTTT.

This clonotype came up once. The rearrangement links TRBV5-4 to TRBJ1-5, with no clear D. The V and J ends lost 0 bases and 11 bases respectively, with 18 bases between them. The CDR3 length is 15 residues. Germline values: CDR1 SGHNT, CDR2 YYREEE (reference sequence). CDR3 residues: CASSLGPPPQSAQHF. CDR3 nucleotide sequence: TGTGCCAGCAGCTTGGGGCCCCCCCCCCAGTCAGCCCAGCATTTT.

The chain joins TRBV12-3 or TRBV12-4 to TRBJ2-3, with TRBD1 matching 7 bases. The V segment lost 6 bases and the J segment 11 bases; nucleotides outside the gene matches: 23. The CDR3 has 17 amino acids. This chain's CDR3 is CASRKPPGQASTDVQYF. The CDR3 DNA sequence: TGTGCCAGCAGGAAACCTCCTGGACAGGCCAGCACAGATGTGCAGTATTTT.

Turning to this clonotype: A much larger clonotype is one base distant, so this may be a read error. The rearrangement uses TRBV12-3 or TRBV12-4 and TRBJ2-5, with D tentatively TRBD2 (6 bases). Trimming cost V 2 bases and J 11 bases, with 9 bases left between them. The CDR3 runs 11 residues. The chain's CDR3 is CASSLIREQYF. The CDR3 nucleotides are TGTGCCAGCAGTTTAATCCGGGAGCAGTACTTC.

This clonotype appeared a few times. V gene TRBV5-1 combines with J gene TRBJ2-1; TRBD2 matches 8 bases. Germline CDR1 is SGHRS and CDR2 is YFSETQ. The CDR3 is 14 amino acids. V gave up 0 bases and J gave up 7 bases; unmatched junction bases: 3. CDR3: CASSLDLAGNEQFF. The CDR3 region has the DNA TGCGCCAGCAGCTTGGATCTAGCGGGTAATGAGCAGTTCTTC.

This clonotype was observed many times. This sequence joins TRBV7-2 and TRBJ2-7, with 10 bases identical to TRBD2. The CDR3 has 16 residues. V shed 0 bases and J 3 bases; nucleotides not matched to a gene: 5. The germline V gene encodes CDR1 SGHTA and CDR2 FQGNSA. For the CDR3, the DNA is TGTGCCAGCAGCTTAGCCGGTAGCGGGGGGCTCTACGAGCAGTACTTC. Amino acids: CASSLAGSGGLYEQYF.

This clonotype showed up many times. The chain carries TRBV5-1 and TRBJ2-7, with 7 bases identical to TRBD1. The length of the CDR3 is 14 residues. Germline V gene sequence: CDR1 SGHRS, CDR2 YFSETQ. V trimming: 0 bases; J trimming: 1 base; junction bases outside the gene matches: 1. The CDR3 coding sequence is TGCGCCAGCAGCTTGGCCAGGGGGTCCTACGAGCAGTACTTC. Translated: CASSLARGSYEQYF.

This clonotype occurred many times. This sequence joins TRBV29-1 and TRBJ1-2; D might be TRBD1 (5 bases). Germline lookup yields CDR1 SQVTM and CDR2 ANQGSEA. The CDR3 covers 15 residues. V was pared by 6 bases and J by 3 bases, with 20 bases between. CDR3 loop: CSVVWRGLEHYGYTF. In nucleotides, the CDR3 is TGCAGCGTAGTGTGGCGGGGCCTTGAACACTATGGCTACACCTTC.

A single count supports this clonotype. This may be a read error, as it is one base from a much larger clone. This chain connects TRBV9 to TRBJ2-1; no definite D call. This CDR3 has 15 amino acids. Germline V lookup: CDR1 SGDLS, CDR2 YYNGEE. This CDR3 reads CASSVGEALYNERFF. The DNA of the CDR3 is TGTGCCAGCAGCGTAGGTGAGGCACTGTACAATGAGCGGTTCTTC. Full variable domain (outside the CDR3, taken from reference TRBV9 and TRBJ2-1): DSGVTQTPKHLITATGQRVTLRCSPRSGDLSVYWYQQSLDQGLQFLIQYYNGEERAKGNILERFSAQQFPDLHSELNLSSLELGDSALYFCASSVGEALYNERFFGPGTRLTVL.

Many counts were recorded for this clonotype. CDR3 in amino acids: CASQGQSNTEAFF. Written as DNA, the CDR3 is TGTGCCAGCCAGGGACAATCGAACACTGAAGCTTTCTTT. The chain is built from TRBV2 and TRBJ1-1, with D perhaps matching TRBD1 (6 bases). CDR3 length: 13 residues. Germline V CDR1 and CDR2: SNHLY, FYNNEI. V lost 8 bases, J lost 1 base, and 11 bases lay in between.

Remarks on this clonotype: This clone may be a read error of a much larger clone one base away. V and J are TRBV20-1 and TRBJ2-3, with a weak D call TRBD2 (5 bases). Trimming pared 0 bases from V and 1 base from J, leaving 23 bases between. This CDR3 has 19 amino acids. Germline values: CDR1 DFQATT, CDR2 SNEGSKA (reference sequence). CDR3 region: CSARDPSSYSWGGTDTQYF. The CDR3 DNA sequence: TGCAGTGCTAGAGATCCTAGCAGTTACTCCTGGGGTGGCACAGATACGCAGTATTTT.

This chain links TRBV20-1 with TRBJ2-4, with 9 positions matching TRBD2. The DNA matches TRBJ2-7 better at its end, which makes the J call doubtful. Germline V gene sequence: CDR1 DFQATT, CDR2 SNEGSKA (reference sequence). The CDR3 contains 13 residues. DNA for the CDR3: TGCAGTGCTAGACCTAGCGGGGTCTACGAGCAGTACTTC. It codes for CSARPSGVYEQYF.

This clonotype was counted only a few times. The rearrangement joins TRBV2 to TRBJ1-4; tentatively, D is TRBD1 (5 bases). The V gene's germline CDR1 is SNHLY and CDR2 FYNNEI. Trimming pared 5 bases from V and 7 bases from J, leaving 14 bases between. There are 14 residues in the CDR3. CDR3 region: CASSSRLGGEKLFF. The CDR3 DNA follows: TGTGCCAGCAGTAGTCGTCTCGGGGGTGAAAAACTGTTTTTT.

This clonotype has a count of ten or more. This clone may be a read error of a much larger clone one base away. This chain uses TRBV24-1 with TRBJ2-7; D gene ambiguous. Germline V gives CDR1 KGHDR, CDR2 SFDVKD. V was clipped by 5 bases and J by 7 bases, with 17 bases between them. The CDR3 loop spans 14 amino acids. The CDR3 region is CATSGSGSGNEQYF. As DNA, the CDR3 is TGTGCCACCAGTGGATCAGGTTCAGGCAATGAGCAGTACTTC.

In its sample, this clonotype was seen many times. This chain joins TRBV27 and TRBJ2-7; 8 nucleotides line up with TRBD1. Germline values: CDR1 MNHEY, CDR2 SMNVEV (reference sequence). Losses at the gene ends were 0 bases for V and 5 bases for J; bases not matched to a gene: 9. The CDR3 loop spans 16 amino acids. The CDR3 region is CASSLSPPGQVHEQYF. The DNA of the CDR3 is TGTGCCAGCAGTTTATCGCCCCCGGGACAGGTCCACGAGCAGTACTTC.